The 24 T cell receptor beta chains listed next were all sequenced from one sample in a study of blood T cell repertoires in COVID-19. TCRdb's copy holds only in-frame clones and misses some; the assay was immunoSEQ multiplex PCR. The sample holds over 85,000 clones, roughly 90% seen once. The source material was peripheral blood. These receptors all stem from a human donor with active COVID-19. The donor label of this sample is uncertain.

The gene calls are TRBV11-2 and TRBJ1-2; 9 nucleotides align to TRBD1. The CDR3 extends over 15 amino acids. Germline CDR1 is SGHAT and CDR2 is FQNNGV. J gave up 7 bases and V 7 bases, and 13 bases lay outside the gene matches. The CDR3 nucleotides are TGTGCCAGCACCCCCCCCGGGGCACAGGGGGCTGGCTACACCTTC. Protein product: CASTPPGAQGAGYTF.

The chain links TRBV7-3 to TRBJ2-7; D is unclear. The CDR3 sequence is 13 residues long. Germline CDR1 reads SGHTA; CDR2 reads FQGTGA. Trimming removed 4 bases at V and 1 base at J, with 8 bases between. CDR3 sequence reads: CASSSQHSYEQYF. The CDR3 DNA reads TGTGCCAGCAGCTCACAGCATTCCTACGAGCAGTACTTC. Looking up the rest from reference TRBV7-3 and TRBJ2-7 gives the full variable domain: GAGVSQTPSNKVTEKGKYVELRCDPISGHTALYWYRQSLGQGPEFLIYFQGTGAADDSGLPNDRFFAVRPEGSVSTLKIQRTERGDSAVYLCASSSQHSYEQYFGPGTRLTVT.

This chain connects TRBV7-3 to TRBJ2-3, with a possible D match to TRBD1 (6 bases). The V gene lost 5 bases and the J gene lost 6 bases, with 9 bases spanning the gap. The CDR3 is made up of 12 amino acids. Germline loops: CDR1 SGHTA, CDR2 FQGTGA. Here the CDR3 reads CASSLQGDTQYF. The CDR3 nucleotides are TGTGCCAGCAGCCTACAGGGCGATACGCAGTATTTT.

V and J are TRBV28 and TRBJ1-2, with TRBD1 matching over 8 bases. Trimming took 1 base from V and 4 from J; bases not matched to a gene: 8. Germline lookup yields CDR1 MDHEN and CDR2 SYDVKM. The CDR3 loop spans 16 amino acids. CDR3 DNA sequence: TGTGCCAGCAGTTTATCTCAGGGGGCCTCACTCTATGGCTACACCTTC. Its translation is CASSLSQGASLYGYTF.

The rearrangement links TRBV7-2 to TRBJ1-1, with 8 bases lining up with TRBD1. This CDR3 is 15 amino acids long. Trimming removed 3 bases from V and 1 base from J; junction bases left unmatched: 4. Germline CDR1 and CDR2: SGHTA and FQGNSA. This chain's CDR3 is CASSFRTGRNTEAFF. The CDR3 nucleotides are TGTGCCAGCAGCTTTAGGACAGGGAGGAACACTGAAGCTTTCTTT. Together with reference TRBV7-2 and TRBJ1-1, the CDR3 gives the full variable domain: GAGVSQSPSNKVTEKGKDVELRCDPISGHTALYWYRQSLGQGLEFLIYFQGNSAPDKSGLPSDRFSAERTGGSVSTLTIQRTQQEDSAVYLCASSFRTGRNTEAFFGQGTRLTVV.

This chain links TRBV5-5 with TRBJ2-3; D might be TRBD2 (5 bases). V lost 4 bases to trimming and J lost 4 bases, with 10 bases between them. The length of the CDR3 is 13 residues. Germline CDR1 is SGHKS and CDR2 is YYEKEE (reference sequence). In DNA form, the CDR3 reads TGTGCCAGCAGCATAGCGTCGGCAGATACGCAGTATTTT. This translates into CASSIASADTQYF.

This chain uses TRBV18 with TRBJ1-5; a possible D gene is TRBD1 (6 bases). Deletions cut 2 bases from V and 7 bases from J, with 15 bases between. CDR1 KGHSH and CDR2 LQKENI come from the germline V gene. There are 15 residues in the CDR3. CDR3 region: CASSPSGAGAQPQHF. DNA of the CDR3: TGTGCCAGCTCACCATCGGGCGCAGGGGCACAGCCCCAGCATTTT.

The chain carries TRBV3-1 (or the pseudogene TRBV3-2) and TRBJ1-2, with D possibly being TRBD1 (6 bases). The CDR3 sequence is 11 residues long. The germline V gene has CDR1 LGHDT and CDR2 YNNKEL (reference sequence). The V end lost 5 bases, the J end lost 8 bases, and 9 bases lay between the germline ends. CDR3 sequence (DNA): TGTGCCAGCAGCTCTACAGGGGGCTACACCTTC. It translates to CASSSTGGYTF.

The V gene is TRBV29-1, the J gene TRBJ1-2; TRBD1 matches at 8 bases. The CDR3 has 15 amino acids. CDR1 and CDR2 (germline): SQVTM, ANQGSEA. The trim removed 4 bases at V and 0 bases at J, leaving 7 bases unmatched. CDR3 residues: CSVVPRTGPNYGYTF. The CDR3, as DNA: TGCAGCGTTGTGCCCAGGACAGGGCCTAACTATGGCTACACCTTC.

The gene calls are TRBV7-2 and TRBJ2-3; TRBD2 matches at 8 bases. In germline, CDR1 is SGHTA, CDR2 FQGNSA. This CDR3 is built from 17 residues. The V and J ends lost 5 bases and 5 bases, in that order; junction bases with no gene match: 15. CDR3 nucleotides: TGTGCCAGCAGCACCTCATCGGGAGGGGTAACGGGAGATACGCAGTATTTT. This translates into CASSTSSGGVTGDTQYF.

The V gene is TRBV18, the J gene TRBJ1-1; D is perhaps TRBD1 (5 bases). Trimming took 2 bases from V and 3 from J, leaving 16 bases between them. The CDR3 consists of 16 residues. Germline CDR1 KGHSH, CDR2 LQKENI. CDR3: CASSPSSGGGHTEAFF. Written as DNA, the CDR3 is TGTGCCAGCTCACCATCATCCGGGGGTGGGCACACTGAAGCTTTCTTT.

The chain carries TRBV5-4 and TRBJ2-1; 10 bases are shared with TRBD2. The CDR3 extends over 16 amino acids. The trim removed 2 bases at V and 0 bases at J, leaving 2 bases unmatched. Germline CDR1 is SGHNT and CDR2 is YYREEE (reference sequence). The CDR3 nucleotides read TGTGCCAGCAGCTTCAGGACTAGCGGCTCCTACAATGAGCAGTTCTTC. It yields the protein CASSFRTSGSYNEQFF.

This clone appeared a single time. The V gene is TRBV2, the J gene TRBJ1-5; unclear D gene. Trimming pared 6 bases from V and 0 bases from J, leaving 9 bases between. CDR3 length: 14 residues. Per the germline V gene, CDR1 is SNHLY and CDR2 is FYNNEI. In DNA form, the CDR3 reads TGTGCCAGCAGAGTCAGGATTAGCAATCAGCCCCAGCATTTT. Amino acids: CASRVRISNQPQHF.

The rearrangement uses TRBV11-2 and TRBJ2-1, with TRBD2 matching over 11 bases. V shed 5 bases, J shed 7 bases, and the junction held 19 bases outside the gene matches. This CDR3 region has 19 residues. The V gene's germline CDR1 is SGHAT and CDR2 FQNNGV. The CDR3 protein is CASSDPLAGANPRQNEQFF. The CDR3 nucleotides read TGTGCCAGCAGCGACCCACTAGCGGGGGCCAACCCCCGTCAAAATGAGCAGTTCTTC.

J is TRBJ1-5 and V is TRBV18; maybe TRBD1 (5 bases). Per germline, CDR1 KGHSH and CDR2 LQKENI. V lost 4 bases and J 8 bases, leaving 12 bases between the germline ends. The CDR3 loop spans 13 amino acids. The CDR3 bases are TGTGCCAGCTCACTGACAGAGCTTGAGCCCCAGCATTTT. This translates into CASSLTELEPQHF.

The chain carries TRBV19 and TRBJ2-3, with TRBD2 identical over 11 bases. In germline, CDR1 is LNHDA, CDR2 SQIVND (reference sequence). The V and J ends lost 6 bases and 3 bases, in that order; junction bases with no gene match: 5. The CDR3 is 15 residues long. The CDR3 here is CASSKLAGVTDTQYF. In DNA form, the CDR3 reads TGTGCCAGTAGCAAACTAGCGGGGGTTACAGATACGCAGTATTTT.

The chain is built from TRBV5-4 and TRBJ2-7, with D perhaps TRBD1 (6 bases). Trimming removed 0 bases from V and 2 bases from J, with 12 bases in between. The CDR3 is 15 residues long. Per germline, CDR1 SGHNT and CDR2 YYREEE (reference sequence). The CDR3 coding sequence is TGTGCCAGCAGCTTGGGGGCAGGGGATGCCTACGAGCAGTACTTC. Its translation is CASSLGAGDAYEQYF.

V usage is TRBV5-1 and J usage is TRBJ2-1; 12 bases map to TRBD2. CDR1 and CDR2 from the germline V gene are SGHRS and YFSETQ. V dropped 2 bases and J dropped 4; count of bases not matched to a gene: 7. The CDR3 spans 17 residues. The CDR3 protein is CASSLGPLAGGYNEQFF. The CDR3 DNA sequence: TGCGCCAGCAGCTTAGGACCACTAGCGGGGGGTTACAATGAGCAGTTCTTC.

This chain uses TRBV19 with TRBJ1-2; 8 nucleotides line up with TRBD1. The CDR3 contains 15 residues. Germline CDR1 is LNHDA and CDR2 is SQIVND (reference sequence). Trimming took 7 bases from V and 6 from J; bases not matched to a gene: 13. The CDR3 DNA follows: TGTGCCAGTAACCAGACGACAGGGGATCTAAATGGCTACACCTTC. Translation gives CASNQTTGDLNGYTF.

This clone was found a few times. V and J are TRBV6-5 and TRBJ1-2; D possibly corresponds to TRBD1 (6 bases). This CDR3 region has 13 residues. V lost 6 bases and J 5 bases, leaving 13 bases between the germline ends. Germline V gene data show CDR1 as MNHEY and CDR2 as SVGAGI. Written as DNA, the CDR3 is TGTGCCAGCAGAAAAAGGACAGCGTATGGCTACACCTTC. It codes for CASRKRTAYGYTF.

V is TRBV19 and J is TRBJ1-1, with D possibly TRBD1 on 5 matching bases. Trimming left V 4 bases short and J 0 bases short, with 9 bases between. CDR1 and CDR2 (germline): LNHDA, SQIVND (reference sequence). This CDR3 has 14 amino acids. The CDR3 nucleotides are TGTGCCAGTAGTAGAAAGGGGATGAACACTGAAGCTTTCTTT. It translates to CASSRKGMNTEAFF.

The CDR3 sequence: CASSQDRAGGPVTDTQYF. The DNA of the CDR3 is TGCGCCAGCAGCCAAGATAGGGCGGGGGGGCCGGTAACAGATACGCAGTATTTT. V gene TRBV4-3 combines with J gene TRBJ2-3; 9 nucleotides match TRBD2. V was clipped by 0 bases and J by 3 bases; unmatched bases: 10. Germline assignment: CDR1 LGHNA and CDR2 YSLEER. This CDR3 has 18 amino acids.

The chain has TRBV2 and TRBJ2-1, with 11 bases fitting TRBD2. V was clipped by 10 bases and J by 8 bases; unmatched bases: 7. CDR3 length: 13 residues. Germline V gene lookup returns CDR1 SNHLY and CDR2 FYNNEI. The DNA for the CDR3 is TGTGCCACCTTAGCGGGGGGGGACGATGAGCAGTTCTTC. Translated, it gives CATLAGGDDEQFF. Together with reference TRBV2 and TRBJ2-1, the CDR3 gives the full variable domain: EPEVTQTPSHQVTQMGQEVILRCVPISNHLYFYWYRQILGQKVEFLVSFYNNEISEKSEIFDDQFSVERPDGSNFTLKIRSTKLEDSAMYFCATLAGGDDEQFFGPGTRLTVL.

The chain has TRBV14 and TRBJ1-1; D remains unclear. CDR3 size: 15 residues. Trimming removed 3 bases from V and 4 bases from J, with 15 bases in between. The germline CDR1 and CDR2 sequences are SGHDN and FVKESK. This CDR3 is CASSHRGLNPTEAFF. The CDR3 DNA follows: TGTGCCAGCAGCCATCGGGGTTTGAACCCCACTGAAGCTTTCTTT.